One and the same sample provided the 32 T cell receptor beta chains below, sequenced in a study of vaccination effects on CD4 cells after COVID-19. No antigen has been identified for these receptors. Produced via immunoSEQ multiplex PCR; TCRdb's table is partial and in-frame only. The table lists approximately 57,000 clones, approximately 72% of them singletons. Isolating CD4+ T cells followed roughly ten days of culture. Participants were given two doses of BNT162b2 or mRNA-1273 vaccine. Material: CD4+ T cells from PBMCs cultured without peptide, obtained after COVID-19 vaccination. The receptors were gathered from a human donor who received a COVID-19 vaccine.

The chain couples TRBV11-2 to TRBJ1-1; a weak D match, TRBD1 (5 bases). V was cut by 0 bases and J by 3 bases, with 11 bases left in between. From germline, CDR1 is SGHAT and CDR2 FQNNGV. The CDR3 is 15 amino acids. CDR3 region: CASSLDWGWDTEAFF. CDR3 nucleotides: TGTGCCAGCAGCTTAGATTGGGGGTGGGACACTGAAGCTTTCTTT.

This chain joins TRBV30 and TRBJ2-7; 12 bases match TRBD2. Trimming took 4 bases from V and 7 from J; bases not matched to a gene: 5. The germline V gene has CDR1 GTSNPN and CDR2 SVGIG (reference sequence). The CDR3 is 13 residues long. CDR3 DNA sequence: TGTGCCTGGACTAGCGGGAGGGCCGGAGAGCAGTACTTC. Protein sequence: CAWTSGRAGEQYF.

The J gene is TRBJ2-7, the V gene TRBV7-3; either TRBD1 or TRBD2 may supply D (6 bases each). CDR1 and CDR2 from the germline V gene are SGHTA and FQGTGA. The CDR3 sequence is 15 residues long. Trimming took 5 bases from V and 1 from J, leaving 15 bases between them. CDR3 nucleotides: TGTGCCAGCAGCACCAGGGGCGGGACTTCCTACGAGCAGTACTTC. Protein: CASSTRGGTSYEQYF.

The chain employs TRBV4-1 and TRBJ1-5; D is unresolved. The length of the CDR3 is 18 residues. CDR1 is MGHRA, CDR2 YSYEKL, per germline. V dropped 1 base and J dropped 1 base, with 17 bases sitting between them. The CDR3 reads CASSQALRRERSNQPQHF. For the CDR3, the DNA is TGCGCCAGCAGCCAAGCTCTGCGGCGGGAGCGGAGCAATCAGCCCCAGCATTTT.

This clone has only one observation. V is TRBV9 and J is TRBJ2-2; 12 nucleotides align to TRBD2. V lost 0 bases to trimming and J lost 4 bases; unmatched junction nucleotides: 1. The CDR3 has 16 residues. CDR1 and CDR2 (germline): SGDLS, YYNGEE. The CDR3: CASSVVGLAGTGELFF. In DNA form, the CDR3 reads TGTGCCAGCAGCGTAGTGGGACTAGCGGGCACCGGGGAGCTGTTTTTT.

This chain links TRBV6-6 with TRBJ1-2; D gene uncertain. The CDR3 covers 13 residues. Trimming took off 3 bases at V and 5 bases at J, with 10 bases between the two ends. CDR1 is MNHNY, CDR2 SVGAGI, per germline (reference sequence). The CDR3 sequence: CASSYSASYGYTF. The CDR3 bases are TGTGCCAGCAGTTATTCTGCTTCTTATGGCTACACCTTC.

The chain employs TRBV6-5 and TRBJ1-1; possible D gene TRBD1, 5 bases. Looked up from germline, CDR1 is MNHEY and CDR2 is SVGAGI. The CDR3 is made up of 13 amino acids. Trimming stripped 6 bases from V and 4 bases from J, with 12 bases between. The CDR3 nucleotides are TGTGCCAGCAGCAGACCCGGGACCACTGAAGCTTTCTTT. This sequence encodes CASSRPGTTEAFF.

The rearrangement uses TRBV5-8 and TRBJ1-1; tentatively, D is TRBD1 (5 bases). CDR3 length: 15 residues. The germline V and J ends were trimmed by 4 bases and 6 bases, with 19 bases remaining between them. CDR1 is SGHTS, CDR2 YDEGEE, per germline. As DNA, the CDR3 is TGTGCCAGCAGCCAAGACCAGGGAAGGGATTCTGAAGCTTTCTTT. It yields the protein CASSQDQGRDSEAFF.

This clone showed up just once. This chain uses TRBV7-2 with TRBJ1-2; TRBD1 matches 9 bases. The CDR3 consists of 14 residues. V lost 6 bases to trimming and J lost 4 bases; unmatched junction nucleotides: 6. Germline-derived CDR1 and CDR2 are SGHTA and FQGNSA. The DNA of the CDR3 is TGTGCCAGCAGGTCGGACAGGGGAGGCTATGGCTACACCTTC. Protein sequence: CASRSDRGGYGYTF.

V and J are TRBV4-2 and TRBJ1-2; D not resolved. CDR3 length equals 15 residues. Germline V gene lookup returns CDR1 LGHNA and CDR2 YNFKEQ. The ends were cut back, 0 bases at V and 5 bases at J, with 13 bases in the middle. The chain's CDR3 is CASSQESDLPYGYTF. The CDR3 coding sequence is TGTGCCAGCAGCCAAGAGTCCGATCTACCGTATGGCTACACCTTC.

The CDR3 protein is CASSQSRSTDTQYF. For the CDR3, the DNA is TGTGCCAGCAGTCAGAGCAGAAGCACAGATACGCAGTATTTT. The chain combines TRBV7-2 with TRBJ2-3; D ambiguous. V was cut by 6 bases and J by 0 bases, with 10 bases left in between. CDR3 length equals 14 residues. Germline CDR1 is SGHTA and CDR2 is FQGNSA.

The gene calls are TRBV10-3 and TRBJ2-1, with TRBD1 as a possible D gene (6 bases). The CDR3 loop spans 13 amino acids. V lost 8 bases to trimming and J lost 6 bases, with 14 bases between them. Germline V CDR1 and CDR2: ENHRY, SYGVKD. CDR3 sequence reads: CAIEGQRGNEQFF. DNA for the CDR3: TGTGCCATCGAAGGACAGAGGGGCAATGAGCAGTTCTTC.

The chain links TRBV6-1 to TRBJ1-5; a possible D gene is TRBD1 (6 bases). V was pared by 3 bases and J by 4 bases, with 13 bases between. The CDR3 has 15 amino acids. Germline V gives CDR1 MNHNS, CDR2 SASEGT. CDR3 protein: CASSEQGTENQPQHF. CDR3 nucleotide sequence: TGTGCCAGCAGTGAGCAGGGGACGGAGAATCAGCCCCAGCATTTT.

This chain uses TRBV10-3 with TRBJ2-1, with 10 bases lining up with TRBD2. J lost 1 base, V lost 4 bases, and 4 bases had no gene match. This CDR3 has 16 amino acids. CDR1 and CDR2 (germline): ENHRY, SYGVKD. The CDR3 DNA is TGTGCCATCAGTGTGAGCGGGGGGGCGTCCTACAATGAGCAGTTCTTC. This codes for CAISVSGGASYNEQFF.

This CDR3 is CSVAKGGKGVHEQFF. CDR3 in DNA: TGCAGCGTTGCGAAGGGAGGTAAGGGGGTCCATGAGCAGTTCTTC. The gene calls are TRBV29-1 and TRBJ2-1; either TRBD1 or TRBD2 may supply D (6 bases each). Trimming removed 4 bases from V and 8 bases from J, with 21 bases in between. Germline loops: CDR1 SQVTM, CDR2 ANQGSEA. The CDR3 sequence is 15 residues long.

This chain links TRBV18 with TRBJ2-7; maybe TRBD2 (5 bases). V lost 4 bases and J lost 6, with 19 bases in between. Germline V gene lookup returns CDR1 KGHSH and CDR2 LQKENI. The CDR3 consists of 15 residues. CDR3 loop: CASSLPAGQRSEQYF. The CDR3 DNA reads as TGTGCCAGCTCACTTCCCGCGGGCCAGAGGAGCGAGCAGTACTTC.

This rearrangement joins TRBV19 to TRBJ2-1; perhaps TRBD2 as D (6 bases). CDR3 length equals 12 residues. Trimming removed 5 bases from V and 11 bases from J, with 13 bases in between. The germline gives CDR1 LNHDA, CDR2 SQIVND (reference sequence). The CDR3 here is CASSPAGTQQFF. In DNA, the CDR3 is TGTGCCAGTAGTCCCGCCGGGACTCAGCAGTTCTTC.

The chain carries TRBV10-3 and TRBJ2-7, with TRBD2 matching over 12 bases. In germline, CDR1 is ENHRY, CDR2 SYGVKD. This CDR3 spans 16 amino acids. With 7 bases clipped from V and 7 bases from J, the junction kept 14 bases outside the gene matches. CDR3 region: CAITSTSGGVISEQYF. The DNA of the CDR3 is TGTGCCATCACCTCGACTAGCGGGGGCGTTATATCGGAGCAGTACTTC.

This sequence joins TRBV5-1 and TRBJ1-1; the match to TRBD1 covers 8 bases. The germline V gene has CDR1 SGHRS and CDR2 YFSETQ. The CDR3 contains 16 residues. J lost 4 bases, V lost 4 bases, and 12 bases had no gene match. The CDR3 sequence is CASSLTPPGGGTEAFF. DNA of the CDR3: TGCGCCAGCAGCCTCACCCCCCCAGGGGGCGGCACTGAAGCTTTCTTT.

V gene TRBV24-1 combines with J gene TRBJ2-3; TRBD2 agrees at 8 bases. The J segment lost 6 bases and the V segment lost 1 base, leaving 5 bases of the junction unmatched. Germline V CDR1 and CDR2: KGHDR, SFDVKD. This CDR3 comprises 15 residues. The CDR3 is CATSDFTGGGDTQYF. The CDR3 nucleotides read TGTGCCACCAGTGATTTTACGGGAGGGGGGGATACGCAGTATTTT.

The rearrangement joins TRBV18 to TRBJ2-7; D remains ambiguous. Trimming took off 3 bases at V and 4 bases at J, with 10 bases between the two ends. The CDR3 has 13 residues. Germline assignment: CDR1 KGHSH and CDR2 LQKENI. This CDR3 reads CASSPGRHYEQYF. CDR3 in DNA: TGTGCCAGCTCACCGGGTCGGCATTACGAGCAGTACTTC. Filled out from reference TRBV18 and TRBJ2-7, the complete variable domain reads NAGVMQNPRHLVRRRGQEARLRCSPMKGHSHVYWYRQLPEEGLKFMVYLQKENIIDESGMPKERFSAEFPKEGPSILRIQQVVRGDSAAYFCASSPGRHYEQYFGPGTRLTVT.

The rearrangement joins TRBV21-1 to TRBJ2-4; TRBD1 is the table's D call and was not checked against the DNA. TRBV21-1 is recorded as a pseudogene. This CDR3 is built from 16 residues. CDR3 residues: CASSSGQGRTKNIQYF. In nucleotides, the CDR3 is TGTGCCAGCAGCTCCGGACAGGGGAGGACCAAAAACATTCAGTACTTC.

The rearrangement links TRBV5-1 to TRBJ2-3; 9 nucleotides line up with TRBD2. With V trimmed by 4 bases and J by 2 bases, 20 bases remained unmatched. The V gene's germline CDR1 is SGHRS and CDR2 YFSETQ. This CDR3 comprises 20 residues. CDR3 in DNA: TGCGCCAGCAGCCCAGGGAGGGACTCCCGGCTAGCGGGATCCACAGATACGCAGTATTTT. Protein sequence: CASSPGRDSRLAGSTDTQYF. Full variable domain (outside the CDR3, taken from reference TRBV5-1 and TRBJ2-3): KAGVTQTPRYLIKTRGQQVTLSCSPISGHRSVSWYQQTPGQGLQFLFEYFSETQRNKGNFPGRFSGRQFSNSRSEMNVSTLELGDSALYLCASSPGRDSRLAGSTDTQYFGPGTRLTVL.

This clone was recorded once. The chain joins TRBV3-1 (or the pseudogene TRBV3-2) to TRBJ2-7, with 9 bases aligning to TRBD2. Germline V lookup: CDR1 LGHDT, CDR2 YNNKEL (reference sequence). This CDR3 is built from 19 residues. The J segment lost 2 bases and the V segment lost 4 bases, leaving 18 bases of the junction unmatched. The CDR3 protein is CASSPGPVLAGSSPYEQYF. The DNA of the CDR3 is TGTGCCAGCAGCCCCGGCCCGGTCCTAGCGGGATCATCCCCCTACGAGCAGTACTTC.

Here the CDR3 DNA reads TGTGCCTGGAGCGGGGGGACAGGCCAGGACAATGAGCAGTTCTTC. This codes for CAWSGGTGQDNEQFF. The V call is TRBV30, the J call TRBJ2-1; weak D call: TRBD1 (8 bases). Trimming took off 3 bases at V and 5 bases at J, with 17 bases between the two ends. This CDR3 has 15 residues. Germline V lookup: CDR1 GTSNPN, CDR2 SVGIG (reference sequence).

This chain links TRBV7-3 with TRBJ2-7; 9 bases agree with TRBD1. The junction had 2 bases not matched to a gene; V was cut back by 5 bases and J by 6 bases. CDR3 length equals 12 residues. The V gene's germline CDR1 is SGHTA and CDR2 FQGTGA. In DNA form, the CDR3 reads TGTGCCAGCAGCCAGACAGGGGGCGAGCAGTACTTC. It codes for CASSQTGGEQYF.

The chain uses TRBV24-1 and TRBJ2-7; 7 bases line up with TRBD2. With V trimmed by 7 bases and J by 0 bases, 2 bases remained unmatched. The CDR3 loop spans 13 amino acids. CDR1 and CDR2 (germline): KGHDR, SFDVKD. CDR3: CATRGGDSYEQYF. The CDR3 DNA is TGTGCCACCAGGGGGGGGGACTCCTACGAGCAGTACTTC.

The rearrangement joins TRBV5-6 to TRBJ1-2, with unresolved D. The CDR3 is 12 residues long. V dropped 0 bases and J dropped 4 bases, with 4 bases sitting between them. Germline loops: CDR1 SGHDT, CDR2 YYEEEE. The CDR3 bases are TGTGCCAGCAGCTTGGTGGGCTATGGCTACACCTTC. Translating it yields CASSLVGYGYTF.

The CDR3 nucleotides read TGTGCCAGTAGTACCTGGGACGGCAGCTCTGGGGCCAACGTCCTGACTTTC. Its protein is CASSTWDGSSGANVLTF. The chain has TRBV19 and TRBJ2-6, with D tentatively TRBD1 or TRBD2 (5 bases each). Germline V gives CDR1 LNHDA, CDR2 SQIVND (reference sequence). V lost 4 bases to trimming and J lost 0 bases, with 13 bases between them. CDR3 size: 17 residues.

The chain couples TRBV28 to TRBJ1-2; 9 bases match TRBD1. From germline, CDR1 is MDHEN and CDR2 SYDVKM. J was trimmed by 8 bases and V by 5 bases; bases with no gene match: 9. The CDR3 contains 14 residues. In nucleotides, the CDR3 is TGTGCCAGCAGTCCTCGGGGACAGGGAAAGGGCTACACCTTC. Protein: CASSPRGQGKGYTF.

The chain combines TRBV4-2 with TRBJ1-1; D uncertain. V was clipped by 6 bases and J by 0 bases, with 14 bases between them. Germline-derived CDR1 and CDR2 are LGHNA and YNFKEQ. CDR3 length: 15 amino acids. The CDR3 bases are TGTGCCAGCAGACCCCCGCGGGCAATGAACACTGAAGCTTTCTTT. This sequence encodes CASRPPRAMNTEAFF.

V usage is TRBV4-1 and J usage is TRBJ1-4; D possibly corresponds to TRBD1 (5 bases). The V end was cut by 3 bases, the J end by 8 bases, with 16 bases between. Looked up from germline, CDR1 is MGHRA and CDR2 is YSYEKL. The CDR3 runs 15 residues. The CDR3 here is CASSQTVGPVEKLFF. The DNA of the CDR3 is TGCGCCAGCAGCCAGACGGTGGGGCCCGTAGAAAAACTGTTTTTT.